Listed here are 9 T cell receptor beta chains from one sample, sequenced in a study of Graves' ophthalmopathy and Graves' hyperthyroidism. The TCR beta CDR3 regions underwent amplification from RNA transcripts. RT-PCR was first run with HTBI primers, then multiplex PCR in a second round. TCRdb used MiXCR to reprocess the multiplex PCR reads, holding one entry per CDR3 protein. The sample shows roughly 500,000 distinct CDR3 sequences, 13% to 15% of them seen only once. What was sequenced was blood. The source is a woman younger than 45 with Graves' ophthalmopathy.

The sample holds many counts of this clonotype. The J gene is TRBJ1-5, the V gene TRBV10-3; perhaps TRBD1 as D (5 bases). CDR1 ENHRY and CDR2 SYGVKD come from the germline V gene. The CDR3 is 13 amino acids. V lost 7 bases and J lost 0, with 7 bases in between. The CDR3 protein is CAIKGDSNQPQHF. In DNA form, the CDR3 reads TGTGCCATCAAAGGGGATAGCAATCAGCCCCAGCATTTT.

The chain combines TRBV11-2 with TRBJ1-3; D unresolved. The V gene lost 0 bases and the J gene lost 0 bases, with 15 bases spanning the gap. The CDR3 sequence is 18 residues long. Germline CDR1 reads SGHAT; CDR2 reads FQNNGV. The CDR3 reads CASSLEGAPLFSGNTIYF. CDR3 DNA: TGTGCCAGCAGCTTAGAGGGAGCCCCCCTTTTCTCTGGAAACACCATATATTTT.

At least ten counts were recorded for this clonotype. The chain is built from TRBV6-5 and TRBJ1-2; the D gene is possibly TRBD1 (6 bases). Germline V gene lookup returns CDR1 MNHEY and CDR2 SVGAGI. The CDR3 totals 13 residues. The germline V and J ends were trimmed by 4 bases and 10 bases, with 16 bases remaining between them. CDR3 sequence reads: CASSSGTTGSYTF. The CDR3 nucleotides read TGTGCCAGCAGTTCCGGAACGACAGGCTCCTACACCTTC.

This clonotype was counted ten times or more. This chain uses TRBV15 with TRBJ2-5, with 9 bases fitting TRBD2. This CDR3 is built from 16 residues. J lost 5 bases, V lost 5 bases, and 12 bases had no gene match. Looked up from germline, CDR1 is LNHNV and CDR2 is YYDKDF (reference sequence). Written as DNA, the CDR3 is TGTGCCACCAGCGGGGATAGCGGGGGATCAGGGGAGACCCAGTACTTC. Its translation is CATSGDSGGSGETQYF. Drawing the rest from reference TRBV15 and TRBJ2-5, the complete variable domain is DAMVIQNPRYQVTQFGKPVTLSCSQTLNHNVMYWYQQKSSQAPKLLFHYYDKDFNNEADTPDNFQSRRPNTSFCFLDIRSPGLGDTAMYLCATSGDSGGSGETQYFGPGTRLLVL.

This clonotype was picked up many times. The CDR3 DNA follows: TGTGCCAGCACCAACACAGGGTACCAAGAGACCCAGTACTTC. It yields the protein CASTNTGYQETQYF. The chain joins TRBV28 to TRBJ2-5; D might be TRBD1 (6 bases). There are 14 residues in the CDR3. The V and J ends lost 7 bases and 0 bases respectively, with 12 bases between them. Germline loops: CDR1 MDHEN, CDR2 SYDVKM.

This clonotype was counted at least ten times. This rearrangement joins TRBV7-2 to TRBJ2-5, with D possibly TRBD2 on 5 matching bases. The CDR3 is 14 amino acids. V was clipped by 5 bases and J by 5 bases, with 15 bases between them. Germline-derived CDR1 and CDR2 are SGHTA and FQGNSA. The DNA of the CDR3 is TGTGCCAGCAGCCCGGACTCGGGGTGGGAGACCCAGTACTTC. Its translation is CASSPDSGWETQYF.

Points on this clonotype: It is likely a read error, because the conserved phenylalanine at the end of the CDR3 is missing. The genes are TRBV7-9 and TRBJ1-1; perhaps TRBD1 as D (5 bases). Germline CDR1 SEHNR, CDR2 FQNEAQ (reference sequence). This CDR3 is built from 13 residues. CDR3 amino acids: CASSRTPNTVAFY. CDR3 coding DNA: TGTGCCAGCAGTCGGACACCTAACACTGTAGCTTTCTAT.

Concerning this clonotype: The junction departs from the called germline gene at one end, perhaps through a read error. The rearrangement links TRBV11-2 to TRBJ1-1; D is possibly TRBD1 (6 bases). This CDR3 is built from 12 residues. In germline, CDR1 is SGHAT, CDR2 FQNNGV. CDR3 nucleotide sequence: TGTGCCAGCAGCTTTAGGGGGAGTGAAGCTTTATTT. This encodes CASSFRGSEALF.

This clonotype was picked up many times. V gene TRBV28 combines with J gene TRBJ1-5; weak D call: TRBD1 (6 bases). This CDR3 comprises 15 residues. Germline CDR1 and CDR2: MDHEN and SYDVKM. The germline V and J ends were trimmed by 7 bases and 7 bases, with 20 bases remaining between them. Here the CDR3 DNA reads TGTGCCAGCAACCCCCGGGCAGGGGCCGGGCAGCCCCAGCATTTT. Its protein is CASNPRAGAGQPQHF.